This T cell receptor (beta chain) was captured by sequencing in a study of T cells in Graves' hyperthyroidism and ophthalmopathy. At the level of the study: Peripheral blood was acquired at first diagnosis, ahead of any therapy whatsoever.

Researchers took RNA transcripts and amplified the TCR beta CDR3 regions from them. HTBI primers were employed in a first-round RT-PCR of the TCR CDR3. TCRdb fed the multiplex PCR reads into MiXCR, producing one record per CDR3 protein. This table has about 360,000 distinct CDR3 sequences, under 15% appearing once. Germline CDR1 DFQATT, CDR2 SNEGSKA (reference sequence). Trimming took off 3 bases at V and 8 bases at J, with 13 bases between the two ends. This CDR3 is built from 12 residues. Hyperthyroidism of Graves' type that showed no ophthalmopathy progression within 18 months was stable. Study-wide results and limits: Most clonotypes that expanded in the thyroid above 0.001 also showed up in blood. Stable hyperthyroidism was separated from ophthalmopathy by a model based on 13 V-J features.

This clonotype has at least ten counts. What it binds is unknown. Sequencing was carried out using blood. The clonotype was recovered from a woman aged 18-29 years with Graves' hyperthyroidism. The V gene is TRBV20-1, the J gene TRBJ1-1; D may be TRBD1 (5 bases). The CDR3 nucleotides are TGCAGTGCTAGGCCGCCCGGGGGAGAAGCTTTCTTT. Its translation: CSARPPGGEAFF.